This T cell receptor (beta chain) was sequenced for a study of blood T cell repertoires in COVID-19. The method was immunoSEQ multiplex PCR; TCRdb's version includes in-frame clones alone and lacks a portion of them. The table records 80,000 to 100,000 clones, about 91% of them present only once. Trimming shortened V by 0 bases and J by 4 bases, and 4 bases separated the two germline ends. This CDR3 has 12 residues. From germline, CDR1 is LGHNA and CDR2 YNFKEQ. Sequenced: peripheral blood. This rearrangement joins TRBV4-2 to TRBJ2-7; D remains unclear. This receptor was identified in a man aged 50-60 years with COVID-19, enrolled during active disease. The CDR3 protein is CASSQDRYEQYF. The CDR3 DNA is TGTGCCAGCAGCCAAGATCGGTACGAGCAGTACTTC.